Listed here are 26 T cell receptor beta chains from one sample, sequenced in a study of T cells in Graves' hyperthyroidism and ophthalmopathy (dated by TCRdb to about 2019). Receptor amplification or capture employed multiplex PCR. Sequencing took place on an Illumina HiSeq 2000. The TCR beta CDR3 regions were amplified from the RNA transcripts. For the first round of RT-PCR on the TCR CDR3, the HTBI primer set was used together with the Qiagen OneStep RT-PCR kit. TCRdb reanalyzed the raw reads on its own, using fastp at Q25 for trimming and MiXCR for clone calling, and kept in-frame beta chains. For every CDR3 protein sequence, its rows merge into one entry that carries the most common genes and DNA. This sample is represented by 550,000 to 650,000 distinct CDR3 sequences; roughly 15% of them were singletons. About 15% of the sample is taken by the ten largest. Specimen: blood. All receptors come from a woman in her thirties or forties with Graves' hyperthyroidism.

This CDR3 reads CASMPGHRTDTQYF. DNA of the CDR3: TGTGCCAGCATGCCGGGACACCGCACAGATACGCAGTATTTT. V and J are TRBV28 and TRBJ2-3, with a possible D match to TRBD1 (6 bases). Germline CDR1 and CDR2: MDHEN and SYDVKM. The length of the CDR3 is 14 residues. The V gene lost 7 bases and the J gene lost 1 base, with 12 bases spanning the gap.

The chain employs TRBV2 and TRBJ1-2; possibly TRBD1 for D (6 bases). V was trimmed by 9 bases and J by 2 bases, leaving 10 bases between them. Germline V lookup: CDR1 SNHLY, CDR2 FYNNEI. This CDR3 contains 12 residues. In DNA form, the CDR3 reads TGTGCCAGGACGGACAGCAACTATGGCTACACCTTC. As protein: CARTDSNYGYTF.

The V call is TRBV5-1, the J call TRBJ1-1; no clear D. Germline V gives CDR1 SGHRS, CDR2 YFSETQ. Trimming removed 3 bases from V and 1 base from J, with 7 bases in between. The CDR3 length is 13 residues. DNA of the CDR3: TGCGCCAGCAGCTCGGAACCGAACACTGAAGCTTTCTTT. Translated: CASSSEPNTEAFF.

This clonotype has ten or more counts. The V call is TRBV2, the J call TRBJ2-2; D unresolved. The CDR3 runs to 15 residues. Germline V gene lookup returns CDR1 SNHLY and CDR2 FYNNEI. The germline V and J ends were trimmed by 7 bases and 0 bases, with 12 bases remaining between them. The CDR3 coding sequence is TGTGCCAGCAAGGGTTCGAGCGCGAACACCGGGGAGCTGTTTTTT. Its protein product is CASKGSSANTGELFF.

This clonotype turned up a few times. The gene calls are TRBV18 and TRBJ2-6; TRBD1 matches 9 bases. Germline assignment: CDR1 KGHSH and CDR2 LQKENI. J gave up 0 bases and V 5 bases, and 5 bases lay outside the gene matches. This CDR3 is built from 17 residues. CDR3 protein: CASSGQGLSSGANVLTF. In DNA, the CDR3 is TGTGCCAGCTCAGGACAGGGGTTGAGCTCTGGGGCCAACGTCCTGACTTTC.

This clonotype was found many times. The chain links TRBV5-5 to TRBJ2-6, with D uncertain. The germline V and J ends were trimmed by 0 bases and 2 bases, with 9 bases remaining between them. Germline V lookup: CDR1 SGHKS, CDR2 YYEKEE (reference sequence). The length of the CDR3 is 16 residues. CDR3 in amino acids: CASSLASNTGANVLTF. The CDR3 DNA follows: TGTGCCAGCAGCTTGGCTAGTAACACTGGGGCCAACGTCCTGACTTTC.

This clonotype was seen a few times. This sequence joins TRBV2 and TRBJ1-5; 7 bases agree with TRBD1. Germline assignment: CDR1 SNHLY and CDR2 FYNNEI. CDR3 size: 15 residues. V lost 5 bases to trimming and J lost 11 bases; unmatched junction nucleotides: 15. The CDR3 coding sequence is TGTGCCAGCAGTACCCGACAGGGTGGTTTTTTTTCCCAGCATTTT. It translates to CASSTRQGGFFSQHF.

This clonotype was seen more than once but under ten times. Given the absence of the conserved phenylalanine or tryptophan at the CDR3 end, a read error is likely. The V gene is TRBV18, the J gene TRBJ1-1, with TRBD1 as a possible D gene (6 bases). Germline CDR1 and CDR2: KGHSH and LQKENI. The CDR3 runs to 15 residues. V shed 1 base and J shed 3 bases, with 12 bases lying between them. Here the CDR3 DNA reads TGTGCCAGCTCACCACTGACGGGGGCGCACACTGAAGCTTTCCTT. It yields the protein CASSPLTGAHTEAFL.

The chain links TRBV4-1 to TRBJ1-1, with D maybe TRBD1 (5 bases). CDR1 MGHRA and CDR2 YSYEKL come from the germline V gene. Trimming removed 0 bases from V and 0 bases from J, with 8 bases in between. The CDR3 length is 15 residues. The CDR3 sequence is CASSQDRQMNTEAFF. Here the CDR3 DNA reads TGCGCCAGCAGCCAAGACAGACAGATGAACACTGAAGCTTTCTTT.

This clonotype was observed many times. The chain couples TRBV3-1 to TRBJ2-3; 8 bases line up with TRBD2. The CDR3 covers 16 residues. Germline CDR1 LGHDT, CDR2 YNNKEL (reference sequence). V shed 4 bases, J shed 6 bases, and the junction held 12 bases outside the gene matches. The CDR3, as DNA: TGTGCCAGCAGCCCGTCGGGACTAGTAAAAAGCGATACGCAGTATTTT. Translating it yields CASSPSGLVKSDTQYF.

This clonotype appeared a few times. The V gene is TRBV6-1, the J gene TRBJ2-5; 8 bases align to TRBD2. The germline gives CDR1 MNHNS, CDR2 SASEGT. The CDR3 sequence is 14 residues long. The trim removed 6 bases at V and 5 bases at J, leaving 8 bases unmatched. In nucleotides, the CDR3 is TGTGCCAGCAGGTCCGGGACTAGTGTTGAGACCCAGTACTTC. It yields the protein CASRSGTSVETQYF.

In this sample, this clonotype turned up a few times. The chain combines TRBV7-6 with TRBJ1-6; maybe TRBD1 (6 bases). The CDR3 is 13 residues long. Per germline, CDR1 SGHVS and CDR2 FNYEAQ. With 5 bases removed from V and 12 bases from J, the gap between germline ends came to 14 bases. CDR3 DNA: TGTGCCAGCAGCCTCGGGGGGCCAGGACCCCTCCACTTT. This gives the protein CASSLGGPGPLHF.

The rearrangement links TRBV29-1 to TRBJ1-4, with D possibly matching TRBD1 (5 bases). Trimming shortened V by 4 bases and J by 6 bases, and 18 bases separated the two germline ends. This CDR3 contains 15 residues. Germline lookup yields CDR1 SQVTM and CDR2 ANQGSEA. Here the CDR3 DNA reads TGCAGCGTTGGAGGGCAGGGAGGGGTGGATGAAAAACTGTTTTTT. Its protein product is CSVGGQGGVDEKLFF.

Concerning this clonotype: Since a much larger clone is just one base distant, this may be a read error. The chain couples TRBV18 to TRBJ2-2, with D perhaps assigned TRBD1 or TRBD2 (5 bases each). The ends were cut back, 3 bases at V and 3 bases at J, with 14 bases in the middle. This CDR3 has 16 amino acids. Germline V gene sequence: CDR1 KGHSH, CDR2 LQKENI. CDR3 residues: CASSPFVGPDTGELFF. The CDR3 DNA sequence: TGTGCCAGCTCACCTTTTGTGGGACCGGACACCGGGGAGCTGTTTTTT. Together with reference TRBV18 and TRBJ2-2, the CDR3 gives the full variable domain: NAGVMQNPRHLVRRRGQEARLRCSPMKGHSHVYWYRQLPEEGLKFMVYLQKENIIDESGMPKERFSAEFPKEGPSILRIQQVVRGDSAAYFCASSPFVGPDTGELFFGEGSRLTVL.

V and J are TRBV7-9 and TRBJ2-5, with a tentative D call TRBD1 (6 bases). The CDR3 consists of 10 residues. Trimming left V 11 bases short and J 3 bases short, with 7 bases between. Germline-derived CDR1 and CDR2 are SEHNR and FQNEAQ (reference sequence). The CDR3 region has the DNA TGTGCCGCAGGGGAAGAGACCCAGTACTTC. It specifies CAAGEETQYF. The full variable domain, its missing parts supplied by reference TRBV7-9 and TRBJ2-5, is DTGVSQNPRHKITKRGQNVTFRCDPISEHNRLYWYRQTLGQGPEFLTYFQNEAQLEKSRLLSDRFSAERPKGSFSTLEIQRTEQGDSAMYLCAAGEETQYFGPGTRLLVL.

Of note for this clonotype: One end of the junction does not line up with germline, which may come from a read error. This chain uses TRBV19 with TRBJ2-7, with TRBD2 matching over 7 bases. The germline CDR1 and CDR2 sequences are LNHDA and SQIVND (reference sequence). The CDR3 is 16 residues long. CDR3 residues: CASSQEGASGLYEQYF. Here the CDR3 DNA reads TGCGCCAGCAGCCAAGAAGGGGCTAGCGGACTCTACGAGCAGTACTTC.

This clonotype was seen repeatedly, ten times or more. The genes are TRBV27 and TRBJ2-1; 7 nucleotides agree with TRBD1. Germline values: CDR1 MNHEY, CDR2 SMNVEV (reference sequence). V lost 5 bases and J lost 9; bases outside the gene matches: 13. This CDR3 is built from 15 residues. DNA of the CDR3: TGTGCCAGCAGTCTAGACAGGGCAAGTTATAGTGAGCAGTTCTTC. Translating gives CASSLDRASYSEQFF.

This clonotype was observed a handful of times. V and J are TRBV5-5 and TRBJ1-1, with D tentatively TRBD1 (5 bases). The V end was cut by 1 base, the J end by 2 bases, with 12 bases between. Per the germline V gene, CDR1 is SGHKS and CDR2 is YYEKEE (reference sequence). The CDR3 contains 15 residues. The CDR3 coding sequence is TGTGCCAGCAGCTTGCTCTTGACAGTAAACACTGAAGCTTTCTTT. Translating it yields CASSLLLTVNTEAFF.

The V gene is TRBV2, the J gene TRBJ1-3; D gene ambiguous. V was pared by 2 bases and J by 0 bases, with 11 bases between. From germline, CDR1 is SNHLY and CDR2 FYNNEI. This CDR3 spans 16 amino acids. CDR3: CASSELEYGSGNTIYF. The DNA of the CDR3 is TGTGCCAGCAGTGAACTTGAATACGGCTCTGGAAACACCATATATTTT.

This chain joins TRBV20-1 and TRBJ2-5, with 13 bases matching TRBD2. V lost 6 bases and J lost 2; bases outside the gene matches: 6. The germline V gene has CDR1 DFQATT and CDR2 SNEGSKA (reference sequence). This CDR3 spans 15 amino acids. DNA of the CDR3: TGCAGTGCAACTAGCGGGAGGGCCCCACAAGAGACCCAGTACTTC. It encodes CSATSGRAPQETQYF.

This clonotype was counted between two and nine times. This rearrangement joins TRBV27 to TRBJ2-3, with a possible D match to TRBD2 (6 bases). With 4 bases removed from V and 2 bases from J, the gap between germline ends came to 16 bases. The CDR3 is made up of 16 amino acids. In germline, CDR1 is MNHEY, CDR2 SMNVEV (reference sequence). CDR3 sequence: CASSSWGDAYTDTQYF. The CDR3 coding sequence is TGTGCCAGCAGTTCATGGGGGGATGCTTACACAGATACGCAGTATTTT.

The chain recombines TRBV5-4 with TRBJ1-1, with D possibly TRBD1 on 5 matching bases. The V end was cut by 4 bases, the J end by 5 bases, with 18 bases between. From germline, CDR1 is SGHNT and CDR2 YYREEE (reference sequence). CDR3 size: 15 residues. CDR3 loop: CASSTTSGWGTEAFF. The CDR3 DNA reads TGTGCCAGCAGCACAACCTCAGGTTGGGGGACTGAAGCTTTCTTT.

The chain recombines TRBV5-6 with TRBJ2-5; TRBD2 might be the D (6 bases). V was trimmed by 1 base and J by 5 bases, leaving 15 bases between them. The CDR3 spans 15 residues. Germline V CDR1 and CDR2: SGHDT, YYEEEE. The CDR3 region has the DNA TGTGCCAGCAGCTTGCGGGGGTTTTCCCGGGAGACCCAGTACTTC. As protein: CASSLRGFSRETQYF.

This sequence joins TRBV24-1 and TRBJ2-3; the D call may be TRBD1 or TRBD2 (6 bases each). Germline CDR1 and CDR2: KGHDR and SFDVKD. The CDR3 is 15 residues long. With 9 bases removed from V and 0 bases from J, the gap between germline ends came to 15 bases. CDR3 DNA: TGTGCCACCCGAGCCGGAGGGGGGAGCACAGATACGCAGTATTTT. This sequence encodes CATRAGGGSTDTQYF.

This clonotype has only a few counts. V is TRBV5-5 and J is TRBJ2-7, with a tentative D call TRBD1 (5 bases). The germline V gene encodes CDR1 SGHKS and CDR2 YYEKEE (reference sequence). Trimming left V 4 bases short and J 0 bases short, with 11 bases between. The CDR3 totals 14 residues. The CDR3 sequence is CASSPLDTSYEQYF. The DNA for the CDR3 is TGTGCCAGCAGCCCCTTGGACACCTCCTACGAGCAGTACTTC.

J is TRBJ1-4 and V is TRBV14; maybe TRBD1 (6 bases). Germline V gene sequence: CDR1 SGHDN, CDR2 FVKESK. The CDR3 is made up of 17 amino acids. Trimming cost V 0 bases and J 1 base, with 12 bases left between them. CDR3 loop: CASSQDRATGTNEKLFF. CDR3 nucleotides: TGTGCCAGCAGCCAAGATCGGGCGACAGGAACTAATGAAAAACTGTTTTTT.